This TCR beta chain was sequenced in a study of vaccination effects on CD4 cells after COVID-19 (dated by TCRdb to between 2021 and 2024). For the wider study: Two doses of either the BNT162b2 or the mRNA-1273 mRNA SARS-CoV-2 vaccine were administered to participants. The Oncomine TCR Beta short-read assay on an Illumina iSeq 100 was used to sequence cultures from other donors in the study. The study compared SARS-CoV-2 spike-specific CD4+ TCR repertoires before and after mRNA vaccination in COVID-19 convalescent patients and infection-naive vaccine recipients. Altogether, over 9 COVID-19 convalescent patients and a few SARS-CoV-2-naive healthy vaccine recipients made up the full study.

What the work shows at the level of the full study, not this receptor alone: Marked clonal contraction was observed in both infection-induced and vaccine-induced clones at late post-vaccination timepoints, consistent with waning T cell responses. The study was limited by a small number of convalescent patients and lacked early post-infection timepoints. In healthy vaccine recipients, vaccine-induced clones were almost all SARS-CoV-2 mono-reactive, with only 1 of 255 cross-reactive with common cold coronaviruses.

The library was built by means of the immunoSEQ multiplex PCR assay. DNA from the cultured and isolated CD4+ T cells underwent TCR beta CDR3 sequencing. Per the source publication's procedure: The analysis removed non-productive TCR sequences, trimmed reads to the CDR3 region, and retained only CDR3s that were 7 or more amino acids long. The MANAFEST web app was used to pick out antigen-specific clonotypes by comparing their expansion in peptide wells with that in reference cultures. Positive clones required FDR<0.05 expansion versus reference and all other wells, odds ratio above 5, and frequency above 0.1% in two replicate wells. Clonotypes significantly expanded in SARS-CoV-2 spike wells and in at least one common cold coronavirus spike condition were defined as cross-reactive. CDR3 similarity was assessed by Levenshtein distance using the stringdist R package, and unrooted trees were constructed with ape in R 3.6.1. The table was pulled from immuneACCESS by TCRdb, which kept in-frame rearrangements only. Such tables lose some clones; where checked, under half of the loss comes from unresolved V genes, and the rest has no known cause. D and trimming come from the DNA, and the V and J calls and clone size come from that table. For this sample there are about 24,000 clones; over 55% appear just once. Under 15% of the sample comes from the top ten.

Remarks on this clone: Which antigen it targets is not known. The sample holds no much larger clone one base away, and base qualities are not on file.

In the ViraFEST assay, PBMC were stimulated with viral peptide pools, and TCR sequencing was then used to find antigen-specific CD4+ T cell clonotypes based on their expansion. After around eleven days of culture, CD4+ T cells were isolated with the EasySep CD4+ T cell isolation kit. Healthy vaccine recipients had no prior SARS-CoV-2 infection, confirmed by negative nucleocapsid antibodies before and after vaccination. Over 1.5 million PBMC per well were cultured with about 9.6 ug/ml peptides in IMDM containing around 5.3% human AB serum, approximately 10 IU/ml IL-2 and gentamicin. On days 3 and 7, half of the culture medium was replaced with fresh IL-2-containing medium. Unless noted otherwise, every peptide stimulation condition was grown in triplicate wells. PBMC were separated from whole blood using Ficoll-Paque Plus gradient centrifugation and were then either cryopreserved at -140C or used fresh. The spike proteins of SARS-CoV-2 and of the common cold coronaviruses HCoV-NL63, HCoV-OC43 and HCoV-229E were spanned by overlapping peptide pools. Genomic DNA was extracted from cultured CD4+ T cells with the QIAamp micro DNA kit.

Via the germline V gene (reference sequence), CDR1 is LGHDT and CDR2 YNNKEL. Trimming removed 2 bases from V and 8 bases from J, leaving 16 bases between the germline ends. From the cysteine through the phenylalanine, the CDR3 covers 15 amino acids. Left in the record is the CDR3 DNA by itself, 45 bases read in frame from the first base. The receptor chain draws on TRBV3-1 (or the pseudogene TRBV3-2) and TRBJ1-3; tentative D gene TRBD1, with 6 bases matching. The clonotype originates from a human donor who received a COVID-19 vaccine. Sequencing used CD4+ T cells from PBMCs cultured with HCoV-OC43 spike peptides, obtained before COVID-19 vaccination. Read against the paper, the sample's cell subset or site label means: HCoV-OC43 spike overlapping peptide pool stimulation. The CDR3 sequence is CASSQFIGGLDTIYF. The DNA sequence reads TGTGCCAGCAGCCAATTCATAGGGGGTTTAGACACCATATATTTT.